Presented here are 18 T cell receptor beta chains from one specimen sequenced in a study of OX40 agonist ivuxolimab in advanced cancers. Clones were read by immunoSEQ multiplex PCR, and TCRdb kept only the in-frame ones, dropping some. The table lists nearly 70,000 clones, under 90% of them singletons. This sample comprised CD4+ or CD8+ T cells sorted from blood, obtained in a trial of the OX40 agonist ivuxolimab. The receptor source for this set is an adult with an advanced solid tumor such as melanoma, head and neck, liver or kidney cancer.

V usage is TRBV13 and J usage is TRBJ1-2; D is unclear. Looked up from germline, CDR1 is PRHDT and CDR2 is FYEKMQ (reference sequence). The germline V and J ends were trimmed by 2 bases and 4 bases, with 14 bases remaining between them. CDR3 length equals 15 residues. As DNA, the CDR3 is TGTGCCAGCAGCTTACAGCAGGATCGGGTCTATGGCTACACCTTC. This gives the protein CASSLQQDRVYGYTF.

The gene calls are TRBV7-9 and TRBJ1-1; 7 bases fit TRBD1. Germline CDR1 and CDR2: SEHNR and FQNEAQ (reference sequence). The trim removed 0 bases at V and 0 bases at J, leaving 4 bases unmatched. This CDR3 contains 16 residues. The CDR3: CASSLAPTGLNTEAFF. The CDR3 DNA is TGTGCCAGCAGCTTAGCCCCGACAGGGTTGAACACTGAAGCTTTCTTT. The full variable domain, its missing parts supplied by reference TRBV7-9 and TRBJ1-1, is DTGVSQNPRHKITKRGQNVTFRCDPISEHNRLYWYRQTLGQGPEFLTYFQNEAQLEKSRLLSDRFSAERPKGSFSTLEIQRTEQGDSAMYLCASSLAPTGLNTEAFFGQGTRLTVV.

The chain carries TRBV29-1 and TRBJ2-3; 10 positions agree with TRBD1. The CDR3 loop spans 13 amino acids. Germline lookup yields CDR1 SQVTM and CDR2 ANQGSEA. With V trimmed by 7 bases and J by 2 bases, 3 bases remained unmatched. The CDR3: CSARQGATDTQYF. The CDR3 region has the DNA TGCAGCGCACGACAGGGGGCCACAGATACGCAGTATTTT.

J is TRBJ1-4 and V is TRBV18, with a tentative D call TRBD1 (6 bases). V was trimmed by 3 bases and J by 6 bases, leaving 14 bases between them. Germline V gene data show CDR1 as KGHSH and CDR2 as LQKENI. This CDR3 comprises 15 residues. In DNA form, the CDR3 reads TGTGCCAGCTCACCCTCCAGGGGAGTCGATGAAAAACTGTTTTTT. Translation gives CASSPSRGVDEKLFF.

The chain recombines TRBV19 with TRBJ2-7, with 8 bases matching TRBD2. CDR3 length equals 16 residues. Germline values: CDR1 LNHDA, CDR2 SQIVND (reference sequence). V was pared by 6 bases and J by 6 bases, with 16 bases of the junction left unmatched. CDR3 in amino acids: CASSPPGDSGIGEQYF. CDR3 sequence (DNA): TGTGCCAGTAGCCCTCCCGGAGATAGCGGGATCGGCGAGCAGTACTTC.

This chain joins TRBV4-3 and TRBJ2-5; 10 positions match TRBD1. The CDR3 totals 15 residues. Germline CDR1 and CDR2: LGHNA and YSLEER. Germline trimming cut 3 bases from V and 4 bases from J; bases unmatched to any gene: 5. The CDR3 sequence: CASSHGQGEAETQYF. CDR3 in DNA: TGCGCCAGCAGCCACGGACAGGGGGAAGCAGAGACCCAGTACTTC.

The genes are TRBV4-3 and TRBJ1-3; weak D call: TRBD1 (5 bases). V was trimmed by 0 bases and J by 2 bases, leaving 14 bases between them. The germline gives CDR1 LGHNA, CDR2 YSLEER. The CDR3 runs 17 residues. CDR3 sequence reads: CASSQDTGGSAGNTIYF. Written as DNA, the CDR3 is TGCGCCAGCAGCCAAGACACTGGGGGATCAGCTGGAAACACCATATATTTT.

V is TRBV4-3 and J is TRBJ1-2; no clear D. The CDR3 is made up of 17 amino acids. Trimming stripped 0 bases from V and 4 bases from J, with 18 bases between. Per the germline V gene, CDR1 is LGHNA and CDR2 is YSLEER. CDR3 nucleotides: TGCGCCAGCAGCCAAGATCCCCCCCCCAGGCAAGTCTATGGCTACACCTTC. Translating it yields CASSQDPPPRQVYGYTF.

A few counts support this clone. The V gene is TRBV5-4, the J gene TRBJ2-1, with a possible D match to TRBD2 (7 bases). Trimming left V 0 bases short and J 2 bases short, with 9 bases between. This CDR3 has 15 residues. In germline, CDR1 is SGHNT, CDR2 YYREEE (reference sequence). The CDR3 sequence: CASSLGGGPYNEQFF. CDR3 DNA: TGTGCCAGCAGCTTGGGCGGGGGCCCCTACAATGAGCAGTTCTTC.

This clone was counted a single time. CDR3 loop: CASSLGTGIYEQYF. The CDR3 DNA sequence: TGCGCCAGCAGCTTGGGGACAGGGATCTACGAGCAGTACTTC. J is TRBJ2-7 and V is TRBV5-1; TRBD1 agrees at 8 bases. The germline V gene encodes CDR1 SGHRS and CDR2 YFSETQ. J lost 3 bases, V lost 0 bases, and 2 bases had no gene match. The CDR3 covers 14 residues. Based on the CDR3 plus reference TRBV5-1 and TRBJ2-7, the full variable domain is KAGVTQTPRYLIKTRGQQVTLSCSPISGHRSVSWYQQTPGQGLQFLFEYFSETQRNKGNFPGRFSGRQFSNSRSEMNVSTLELGDSALYLCASSLGTGIYEQYFGPGTRLTVT.

This sequence joins TRBV15 and TRBJ1-5; D might be TRBD1 (6 bases). Per germline, CDR1 LNHNV and CDR2 YYDKDF (reference sequence). The CDR3 loop spans 15 amino acids. Trimming removed 5 bases from V and 2 bases from J, with 13 bases in between. CDR3 sequence: CATSDQQGRNQPQHF. CDR3 in DNA: TGTGCCACCAGCGATCAACAGGGTCGCAATCAGCCCCAGCATTTT.

This clone was counted once. J is TRBJ2-1 and V is TRBV5-8; D uncertain. Germline V gene sequence: CDR1 SGHTS, CDR2 YDEGEE. The CDR3 totals 12 residues. Trimming pared 2 bases from V and 4 bases from J, leaving 4 bases between. CDR3 coding DNA: TGTGCCAGCAGCTTAAGGTACAATGAGCAGTTCTTC. This encodes CASSLRYNEQFF. The full variable domain, completed using reference TRBV5-8 and TRBJ2-1, is EAGVTQSPTHLIKTRGQQATLRCSPISGHTSVYWYQQALGLGLQFLLWYDEGEERNRGNFPPRFSGRQFPNYSSELNVNALELEDSALYLCASSLRYNEQFFGPGTRLTVL.

The gene calls are TRBV25-1 and TRBJ1-1; D gene uncertain. Germline CDR1 reads MGHDK; CDR2 reads SYGVNS. Trimming shortened V by 6 bases and J by 2 bases, and 10 bases separated the two germline ends. This CDR3 is built from 13 residues. CDR3: CASSPMVNTEAFF. CDR3 DNA sequence: TGTGCCAGCAGCCCAATGGTCAACACTGAAGCTTTCTTT.

The chain joins TRBV19 to TRBJ2-3; TRBD2 matches at 10 bases. The V and J ends lost 5 bases and 0 bases, in that order; junction bases with no gene match: 5. The CDR3 runs to 16 residues. Per germline, CDR1 LNHDA and CDR2 SQIVND (reference sequence). The CDR3 reads CASSPGSGRSTDTQYF. The CDR3, as DNA: TGTGCCAGTAGTCCGGGTAGCGGGAGGAGCACAGATACGCAGTATTTT.

V is TRBV14 and J is TRBJ2-1; tentatively, D is TRBD2 (6 bases). Deletions cut 5 bases from V and 8 bases from J, with 10 bases between. The CDR3 totals 12 residues. CDR1 is SGHDN and CDR2 is FVKESK in the germline V gene. In DNA, the CDR3 is TGTGCCAGCAGCGCCTGGGGGGATGAGCAGTTCTTC. As protein: CASSAWGDEQFF.

The chain combines TRBV7-9 with TRBJ2-7, with D perhaps TRBD1 or TRBD2 (5 bases each). V lost 5 bases to trimming and J lost 6 bases, with 14 bases between them. The CDR3 contains 13 residues. The germline gives CDR1 SEHNR, CDR2 FQNEAQ (reference sequence). The CDR3 DNA sequence: TGTGCCAGCAGCCCCCGGGACCGCTGCGAGCAGTACTTC. Amino acid sequence: CASSPRDRCEQYF.

The chain combines TRBV7-9 with TRBJ2-5; D possibly corresponds to TRBD2 (6 bases). The CDR3 totals 16 residues. Trimming left V 3 bases short and J 2 bases short, with 16 bases between. The V gene's germline CDR1 is SEHNR and CDR2 FQNEAQ (reference sequence). In nucleotides, the CDR3 is TGTGCCAGCAGCTTGGGCTTGGCTAGCGAACAAGAGACCCAGTACTTC. It yields the protein CASSLGLASEQETQYF.

The rearrangement links TRBV4-1 to TRBJ2-7; 9 bases agree with TRBD1. CDR1 and CDR2 (germline): MGHRA, YSYEKL. The J segment lost 1 base and the V segment lost 3 bases, leaving 7 bases of the junction unmatched. The CDR3 totals 16 residues. CDR3 coding DNA: TGCGCCAGCAGCCATGTACCGGGACAGGGTTCCTACGAGCAGTACTTC. This encodes CASSHVPGQGSYEQYF.